A selection of T cell receptor beta chains follows, all from one sample in a study of naive and memory T cell subsets. TCRdb re-analysed the 5' RACE reads in MiXCR, keeping a single row per CDR3 protein. The data hold roughly 60,000 distinct CDR3 sequences, with approximately 6.6% observed a single time. All receptors derive from a male donor in good health. Both conserved end residues are part of each CDR3. A D gene is named only where the DNA matches it firmly. Clone size is stated in some rows and not others, as once, few, many or a class when expanded.

.,many,TRBJ2-2,TRBV3-1,TGTGCCAGCAGCCCGTGGGTCCCGGACGCCTCCGGGGAGCTGTTTTTT,CASSPWVPDASGELFF
.,many,TRBJ1-1,TRBV29-1,TGCAGCGTTGACGGAATCTGGAACACTGAAGCTTTCTTT,CSVDGIWNTEAFF
TRBD2,.,TRBJ2-1,TRBV14,TGTGCCAGCAGCCAAGTCGTAGCGGGAGTCTATAATGAGCAGTTCTTC,CASSQVVAGVYNEQFF
.,few,TRBJ2-4,TRBV30,TGTGCCTGGAGTCTGGGGCTAGCCAAAAACATTCAGTACTTC,CAWSLGLAKNIQYF
.,many,TRBJ2-1,TRBV20-1,TGCAGTGCCACCCCGTCTAGCGACTACAATGAGCAGTTCTTC,CSATPSSDYNEQFF
.,.,TRBJ2-3,TRBV6-5,TGTGCCAGCAGTCCCGGAGGGGGCACAGATACGCAGTATTTT,CASSPGGGTDTQYF
.,few,TRBJ1-1,TRBV29-1,TGCAGCGTTGTAGCAGTGGGGGAAGCTTTCTTT,CSVVAVGEAFF
.,.,TRBJ2-5,TRBV3-1,TGTGCCAGCAGCCTAGCAGGCGGAGAGACCCAGTACTTC,CASSLAGGETQYF
TRBD1,few,TRBJ1-5,TRBV19,TGTGCCAGTAGTATATGGGGGACAGGGGTGAAGCCCCAGCATTTT,CASSIWGTGVKPQHF
.,.,TRBJ1-1,TRBV4-1,TGCGCCAGCAGCCACGGTTCGTCGCCACCCGGCGGCACTGAAGCTTTCTTT,CASSHGSSPPGGTEAFF
.,many,TRBJ2-7,TRBV6-5,TGTGCCACCTCCTTTAACTCCTACGAGCAGTACTTC,CATSFNSYEQYF
.,medium-sized,TRBJ2-7,TRBV19,TGTGCCAGTAGTCCCGGCTTCTCCAATTCCTACGAGCAGTACTTC,CASSPGFSNSYEQYF
.,few,TRBJ1-5,TRBV19,TGTGCCAGTAGAGCGCAACAGGGCAATCAGCCCCAGCATTTT,CASRAQQGNQPQHF
.,few,TRBJ1-1,TRBV20-1,TGCAGTGCCCTCTTGGGGCCAGACACTGAAGCTTTCTTT,CSALLGPDTEAFF
TRBD1,many,TRBJ2-7,TRBV11-2,TGTGCCAGCAGCGTCCAGGGGGACTCCTACGAGCAGTACTTC,CASSVQGDSYEQYF
TRBD1,many,TRBJ2-1,TRBV20-1,TGCAGTGCCCCCCTCTTTGGCAGGGGGCTGGGGAATGAGCAGTTCTTC,CSAPLFGRGLGNEQFF
.,many,TRBJ1-5,TRBV6-2/TRBV6-3,TGTGCCAGCAGTCGAGGATCCGTTTTTAGCAATCAGCCCCAGCATTTT,CASSRGSVFSNQPQHF
TRBD2,few,TRBJ2-3,TRBV29-1,TGCAGCGTTGAAGATCGACGGGGGGGGACTAGCGGCACAGATACGCAGTATTTT,CSVEDRRGGTSGTDTQYF
.,few,TRBJ2-1,TRBV20-1,TGCAGTGCTAGAGAAGTAGCGTACAATGAGCAGTTCTTC,CSAREVAYNEQFF
.,few,TRBJ1-4,TRBV6-1,TGTGCCAGCAGTGCCTCGACACGAGCATTAGAAAAACTGTTTTTT,CASSASTRALEKLFF
.,many,TRBJ2-5,TRBV2,TGTGCCAGCACCAGCCAAGAGACCCAGTACTTC,CASTSQETQYF
.,.,TRBJ2-7,TRBV4-1,TGCGCCAGCAGCCAAGCAGGGACCACCTACGAGCAGTACTTC,CASSQAGTTYEQYF
.,few,TRBJ1-1,TRBV4-1,TGCGCCAGCAGCCACGACAGTGGGTTCGTTGAAGCTTTCTTT,CASSHDSGFVEAFF
.,many,TRBJ2-3,TRBV10-3,TGTGCCATCAGTGAGTCGAGGGGAACTAGCACAGATACGCAGTATTTT,CAISESRGTSTDTQYF
TRBD2,few,TRBJ2-1,TRBV12-5,TGTGCTAGTGGTTTGACCATAGCGGGAGGCTACAATGAGCAGTTCTTC,CASGLTIAGGYNEQFF
.,many,TRBJ2-3,TRBV29-1,TGCAGCGTTCTAAAGGGTCTCGGGAGCCTAAACCTCGATACGCAGTATTTT,CSVLKGLGSLNLDTQYF
TRBD1,.,TRBJ1-6,TRBV5-1,TGCGCCAGCAGCCCCGGGACAGGGAAGAGCTCCTATAATTCACCCCTCCACTTT,CASSPGTGKSSYNSPLHF
TRBD2,.,TRBJ2-1,TRBV6-2/TRBV6-3,TGTGCCAGCAGTGCTGTTGACGGACTAGCGGCCCACAATGAGCAGTTCTTC,CASSAVDGLAAHNEQFF
.,many,TRBJ2-2,TRBV5-1,TGCGCCAGCAGCCCCTCAGCGGACGGGGAGCTGTTTTTT,CASSPSADGELFF
TRBD2,few,TRBJ2-1,TRBV7-2,TGTGCCAGCAGCGGGGGAGGGTCGTACTACAATGAGCAGTTCTTC,CASSGGGSYYNEQFF
TRBD2,.,TRBJ2-1,TRBV20-1,TGCAGTGCTATACTCCCAGCGGGAGCCCCCTACAATGAGCAGTTCTTC,CSAILPAGAPYNEQFF
.,many,TRBJ2-1,TRBV11-2,TGTGCCAGCAGCCACCCTTGGGGGGACCACCACAATGAGCAGTTCTTC,CASSHPWGDHHNEQFF